This T cell receptor (beta chain) was sequenced during a study of blood T cell repertoires in COVID-19. The wider study: T cells, B-cell-depleted T cells, or PBMCs supplied cDNA or gDNA.

In the original processing: From reference gene primer amplification, estimates of nucleated cell counts were derived. Only in-frame clones appear in the TCRdb table, and some are missing; sequencing was by immunoSEQ multiplex PCR. That table gives V, J and clone size, and the DNA gave D and trimming. The sample comprises around 140,000 clones, around 86% of which are singletons, and 7% to 10% rests with the top ten. This clone appeared a few times. Specimen: peripheral blood. This clonotype was obtained from a human donor in a cohort sampled during active COVID-19.

CDR3 in DNA: TGTGCCAGCTCCCTGAACCAGGGCGACTCTGGAAACACCATATATTTT. Protein: CASSLNQGDSGNTIYF. This rearrangement joins TRBV18 to TRBJ1-3, with D possibly matching TRBD1 (5 bases). Trimming removed 6 bases from V and 0 bases from J, with 15 bases in between. CDR3 length equals 16 residues. The germline gives CDR1 KGHSH, CDR2 LQKENI.